This T cell receptor beta chain was retrieved from a study of neoadjuvant nivolumab and ipilimumab in lung cancer. Study-level findings and limits: Higher pretherapy blood TCR richness went with higher resected-tumor richness.

With regard to this clone: Its antigen is undetermined.

Profiling relied on immunoSEQ multiplex PCR, and the TCRdb table lists in-frame clones only, not all of them. The table shows roughly 4,000 clones, with 81% occurring only once. The sequencing here drew on normal lung tissue adjacent to the tumor, taken after neoadjuvant nivolumab, alone or with ipilimumab, at or shortly before surgery. This TCR derives from an adult with non-small cell lung cancer. Some clones in this sample may be carry-over from other donors' samples.

CDR3 region: CASSLGANSGDSYEQYF. The CDR3 nucleotides read TGCGCCAGCAGCTTGGGAGCTAACTCAGGGGACTCCTACGAGCAGTACTTC. The chain has TRBV5-1 and TRBJ2-7; TRBD1 might be the D (6 bases). The V gene lost 0 bases and the J gene lost 0 bases, with 16 bases spanning the gap. Germline assignment: CDR1 SGHRS and CDR2 YFSETQ. CDR3 length: 17 amino acids.